The 10 T cell receptor beta chains reported below all come from one sample, sequenced in a study of tumor and adjacent non-tumor tissue in lung cancer. TCRbeta libraries were built with three rounds of nested PCR, modified from ARM-PCR. TCRdb re-derived calls from the multiplex PCR reads in MiXCR, one entry per CDR3 protein. The sample has 70,000 to 95,000 distinct CDR3 sequences; 76% are singletons. RNA was extracted from bulk tissue without any cell sorting. More than 3 cm separated this lung sample from the edge of the tumor. Sequencing was performed on distant non-tumor lung tissue. These receptor sequences come from an older man with non-small cell lung cancer.

The chain is built from TRBV12-3 or TRBV12-4 and TRBJ2-5, with 10 bases fitting TRBD2. V shed 7 bases, J shed 10 bases, and the junction held 15 bases outside the gene matches. The CDR3 covers 15 residues. CDR3 amino acids: CASNGLAGVVENQYF. The CDR3 DNA reads TGTGCCAGCAACGGGCTAGCGGGAGTGGTGGAAAACCAGTACTTC.

This clonotype turned up a few times. The chain recombines TRBV11-2 with TRBJ2-5; a weak D match, TRBD2 (6 bases). CDR3 size: 18 residues. V was pared by 1 base and J by 11 bases, with 29 bases between. Per the germline V gene, CDR1 is SGHAT and CDR2 is FQNNGV. DNA for the CDR3: TGTGCCAGCAGCTTAGTATGGAATAGCGGAGGCCGACAAGAGATACAGTACTTC. Residues: CASSLVWNSGGRQEIQYF. Supplemented by reference TRBV11-2 and TRBJ2-5, the full variable domain reads EAGVAQSPRYKIIEKRQSVAFWCNPISGHATLYWYQQILGQGPKLLIQFQNNGVVDDSQLPKDRFSAERLKGVDSTLKIQPAKLEDSAVYLCASSLVWNSGGRQEIQYFGPGTRLLVL.

The chain recombines TRBV7-3 with TRBJ2-3; D not resolved. The CDR3 has 15 residues. V lost 11 bases and J lost 4, with 22 bases in between. The V gene's germline CDR1 is SGHTA and CDR2 FQGTGA. CDR3: CACNLTGSMPDTQYF. In DNA, the CDR3 is TGTGCCTGCAACTTAACGGGTTCGATGCCAGATACGCAGTATTTT.

Comments on this clonotype: In this CDR3 the conserved last residue, phenylalanine or tryptophan, is missing, so a read error is likely. Written as DNA, the CDR3 is TGCAGTGCTAGGACAGGGAATTCACCACTCCACTTA. It yields the protein CSARTGNSPLHL. The J gene is TRBJ1-6, the V gene TRBV20-1, with 7 bases fitting TRBD1. The CDR3 length is 12 residues. From germline, CDR1 is DFQATT and CDR2 SNEGSKA (reference sequence).

This clonotype was seen only a few times. The germline gene is not matched at one end of the junction; a read error may be the cause. The chain employs TRBV6-2 or TRBV6-3 and TRBJ1-5; D unclear. The germline gives CDR1 MNHEY, CDR2 SVGEGT. This CDR3 contains 12 residues. CDR3 in DNA: TGTGCCAGTAGTTATCAGCCCAAGCCCCAGCATTTT. As protein: CASSYQPKPQHF.

This clonotype came up many times. The V call is TRBV12-3 or TRBV12-4, the J call TRBJ2-5, with 7 nucleotides matching TRBD2. Trimming removed 7 bases from V and 5 bases from J; junction bases left unmatched: 7. This CDR3 spans 13 amino acids. The CDR3 loop reads CASTLRGVETQYF. For the CDR3, the DNA is TGTGCCAGCACCCTTCGGGGGGTGGAGACCCAGTACTTC.

This clonotype was observed a single time. The final CDR3 position lacks the conserved phenylalanine or tryptophan, pointing to a likely read error. The gene calls are TRBV28 and TRBJ1-2; no clear D. Per germline, CDR1 MDHEN and CDR2 SYDVKM. Trimming took off 5 bases at V and 4 bases at J, with 8 bases between the two ends. The CDR3 runs to 12 residues. This chain's CDR3 is CASSHSTYGYTI. DNA of the CDR3: TGTGCCAGCAGTCATAGTACCTATGGCTACACCATC.

This clonotype has more than one count but fewer than ten. The chain joins TRBV6-1 to TRBJ2-7; 9 positions match TRBD1. Germline assignment: CDR1 MNHNS and CDR2 SASEGT. V was pared by 9 bases and J by 5 bases, with 8 bases of the junction left unmatched. The CDR3 runs 13 residues. The CDR3 coding sequence is TGTGCCAGAGCCGGGACAGGGCTCCACGAGCAGTACTTC. Translated, it gives CARAGTGLHEQYF.

The chain carries TRBV10-2 and TRBJ1-6; D is uncertain. The CDR3 totals 16 residues. V was cut by 6 bases and J by 18 bases, with 30 bases left in between. The germline V gene has CDR1 WSHSY and CDR2 SAAADI. The CDR3 spells CASSSQLGVNNSRPHF. The DNA of the CDR3 is TGCGCCAGCAGCTCACAATTGGGCGTTAATAATTCACGCCCCCACTTT.

Concerning this clonotype itself: The junction differs from germline at one of its ends, possibly a read error. The chain joins TRBV29-1 to TRBJ2-5; 8 bases are shared with TRBD2. Germline V gene data show CDR1 as SQVTM and CDR2 as ANQGSEA. The CDR3 totals 18 residues. The CDR3 nucleotides read TGCAGAGTTGAATTCTATTGGACTAGCTGGGGAAAACAAGAGACCCAGTACTTC. Its protein is CRVEFYWTSWGKQETQYF.